A single sample gave rise to the 27 T cell receptor beta chains below, sequenced in a study of spatial heterogeneity in lung cancer. The time point is: blood at routine non-recurrence follow-up after resection. Using its own MiXCR run on the 5' RACE reads, TCRdb lists one record per CDR3 protein. The profile shows tens of thousands of distinct CDR3 sequences, 8.5% to 10% of them singletons. The sequences come from PBMCs, collected at follow-up. Every receptor here comes from a male donor with early-stage non-small cell lung cancer.

This clonotype has a count of ten or more. The chain joins TRBV7-9 to TRBJ1-1, with D hard to call. The CDR3 length is 12 residues. The V gene's germline CDR1 is SEHNR and CDR2 FQNEAQ (reference sequence). V lost 6 bases to trimming and J lost 3 bases, with 8 bases between them. Here the CDR3 reads CASRGRDTEAFF. CDR3 in DNA: TGTGCCAGCAGGGGCAGAGACACTGAAGCTTTCTTT.

This clonotype was detected a few times. This chain joins TRBV12-3 or TRBV12-4 and TRBJ2-7, with 11 bases identical to TRBD2. CDR3 length: 16 amino acids. The junction had 10 bases not matched to a gene; V was cut back by 2 bases and J by 7 bases. CDR3 nucleotides: TGTGCCAGCAGTTTACCCCTAGCGGGGGGCCCCGTAGAGCAGTACTTC. It codes for CASSLPLAGGPVEQYF.

The rearrangement joins TRBV5-6 to TRBJ2-7; D is uncertain. CDR3 length: 15 amino acids. The germline V gene encodes CDR1 SGHDT and CDR2 YYEEEE. V was shortened by 2 bases and J by 3 bases, with 15 bases between the two germline ends. CDR3 nucleotide sequence: TGTGCCAGCAGCTTAATCCCGACCCCCGGCTACGAGCAGTACTTC. This encodes CASSLIPTPGYEQYF.

This clonotype was observed a handful of times. The chain recombines TRBV29-1 with TRBJ2-1; 8 nucleotides agree with TRBD1. V lost 7 bases, J lost 7 bases, and 6 bases stayed unmatched. Per the germline V gene, CDR1 is SQVTM and CDR2 is ANQGSEA. The CDR3 contains 12 residues. The CDR3 sequence: CSGTRGRNEQFF. The CDR3 DNA follows: TGCAGCGGAACCAGGGGGCGGAATGAGCAGTTCTTC.

There are many counts of this clonotype. The V and J genes are TRBV7-9 and TRBJ2-3; perhaps D is TRBD1 or TRBD2 (5 bases each). V gave up 1 base and J gave up 1 base, with 18 bases separating them. The germline V gene encodes CDR1 SEHNR and CDR2 FQNEAQ (reference sequence). CDR3 length equals 18 residues. The chain's CDR3 is CASSLGGWSASRTDTQYF. CDR3 in DNA: TGTGCCAGCAGCTTAGGGGGCTGGAGCGCTAGCCGCACAGATACGCAGTATTTT.

This clonotype has only a few counts. The rearrangement joins TRBV28 to TRBJ1-1; D gene unclear. This CDR3 contains 14 residues. From germline, CDR1 is MDHEN and CDR2 SYDVKM. V shed 6 bases and J shed 7 bases, with 18 bases lying between them. The CDR3 bases are TGTGCCAGCAGCCCGCCACGCATTGTGGGTGAAGCTTTCTTT. Translated: CASSPPRIVGEAFF.

In its sample, this clonotype ranks as medium-sized. V is TRBV5-1 and J is TRBJ1-1; D not resolved. Germline CDR1 reads SGHRS; CDR2 reads YFSETQ. The CDR3 consists of 14 residues. Trimming removed 4 bases at V and 4 bases at J, with 14 bases between. The chain's CDR3 is CASSPRGLSTEAFF. CDR3 nucleotide sequence: TGCGCCAGCAGCCCGCGAGGATTGAGCACTGAAGCTTTCTTT.

This clonotype was observed at least ten times. The rearrangement links TRBV12-3 or TRBV12-4 to TRBJ2-5; no definite D call. This CDR3 has 13 residues. Trimming took 3 bases from V and 2 from J, leaving 7 bases between them. The DNA for the CDR3 is TGTGCCAGCAGTTTGAACAAACAAGAGACCCAGTACTTC. Protein sequence: CASSLNKQETQYF.

This clonotype was seen at least ten times. The CDR3 is CASSLEGNSPLHF. The DNA for the CDR3 is TGTGCCAGCAGCTTGGAGGGAAACTCACCCCTCCACTTT. This sequence joins TRBV7-2 and TRBJ1-6; D is uncertain. This CDR3 contains 13 residues. V lost 3 bases to trimming and J lost 10 bases, with 10 bases between them. Germline V gene lookup returns CDR1 SGHTA and CDR2 FQGNSA.

This clonotype has a handful of counts. The gene calls are TRBV7-2 and TRBJ1-4; D uncertain. CDR3 length: 12 amino acids. Trimming cost V 5 bases and J 8 bases, with 9 bases left between them. From germline, CDR1 is SGHTA and CDR2 FQGNSA. The CDR3 protein is CASSLIGEKLFF. The CDR3 DNA sequence: TGTGCCAGCAGCCTGATCGGCGAAAAACTGTTTTTT.

The CDR3 DNA is TGTGCCAGCTCACCACCGTCAGGTTACGAGCAGTACTTC. Its translation is CASSPPSGYEQYF. V is TRBV18 and J is TRBJ2-7, with D unclear. Germline V gives CDR1 KGHSH, CDR2 LQKENI. The CDR3 covers 13 residues. Trimming stripped 0 bases from V and 4 bases from J, with 7 bases between.

This clonotype has a handful of counts. CDR3 residues: CASSEDPGVGGRFF. CDR3 DNA sequence: TGTGCCAGCAGTGAGGACCCGGGGGTAGGGGGCCGGTTCTTC. This chain joins TRBV2 and TRBJ2-1; D perhaps matches TRBD1 (7 bases). Germline V lookup: CDR1 SNHLY, CDR2 FYNNEI. V was cut by 3 bases and J by 15 bases, with 21 bases left in between. The CDR3 runs to 14 residues.

This clonotype was seen ten or more times. CDR3 amino acids: CSARADLTGNKMNTEAFF. The CDR3 DNA reads TGCAGTGCTAGAGCGGACCTGACGGGGAATAAGATGAACACTGAAGCTTTCTTT. The chain has TRBV20-1 and TRBJ1-1; D not certain. The germline V and J ends were trimmed by 1 base and 0 bases, with 21 bases remaining between them. The V gene's germline CDR1 is DFQATT and CDR2 SNEGSKA (reference sequence). This CDR3 contains 18 residues.

This clonotype was picked up many times. The chain recombines TRBV5-8 with TRBJ2-7; D is possibly TRBD1 or TRBD2 (5 bases each). The germline V gene has CDR1 SGHTS and CDR2 YDEGEE. This CDR3 comprises 14 residues. The CDR3 DNA follows: TGTGCTACTCAGCCGCCAGGGAGACCCTACGAGCAGTACTTC. Amino acid sequence: CATQPPGRPYEQYF.

This clonotype has just a few counts. V usage is TRBV7-6 and J usage is TRBJ2-1, with TRBD2 as a possible D gene (5 bases). Trimming took off 3 bases at V and 1 base at J, with 10 bases between the two ends. This CDR3 region has 15 residues. Germline assignment: CDR1 SGHVS and CDR2 FNYEAQ. For the CDR3, the DNA is TGTGCCAGCAGCTTGAGGACTGATTCCTACAATGAGCAGTTCTTC. It codes for CASSLRTDSYNEQFF.

This clonotype occurred many times. This sequence joins TRBV6-5 and TRBJ1-6; 8 bases match TRBD1. The CDR3 runs 15 residues. CDR1 is MNHEY and CDR2 is SVGAGI in the germline V gene. With V trimmed by 4 bases and J by 6 bases, 5 bases remained unmatched. The CDR3 spells CASSFVGQGNSPLHF. DNA of the CDR3: TGTGCCAGCAGTTTCGTAGGACAGGGTAATTCACCCCTCCACTTT.

This clonotype was seen repeatedly, ten times or more. The chain recombines TRBV10-3 with TRBJ2-4; tentative D call: TRBD2 (6 bases). The CDR3 has 13 residues. CDR1 ENHRY and CDR2 SYGVKD come from the germline V gene. V lost 2 bases and J 9 bases, leaving 11 bases between the germline ends. Written as DNA, the CDR3 is TGTGCCATCAGTGAGGCGGGATTGGCCATTCAGTACTTC. This translates into CAISEAGLAIQYF.

The sample holds many counts of this clonotype. This chain joins TRBV4-3 and TRBJ1-2; D may be TRBD1 (6 bases). In germline, CDR1 is LGHNA, CDR2 YSLEER. This CDR3 spans 19 amino acids. Trimming left V 2 bases short and J 0 bases short, with 22 bases between. CDR3 protein: CASSQIPGAGDSTNYGYTF. CDR3 nucleotides: TGCGCCAGCAGCCAAATCCCCGGGGCAGGGGACTCCACTAACTATGGCTACACCTTC.

J is TRBJ2-1 and V is TRBV7-2, with 7 bases lining up with TRBD1. In germline, CDR1 is SGHTA, CDR2 FQGNSA. The V segment lost 3 bases and the J segment 7 bases; nucleotides outside the gene matches: 6. The CDR3 consists of 14 residues. CDR3 sequence (DNA): TGTGCCAGCAGCTTCGTGACAGGGACGAATGAGCAGTTCTTC. The encoded protein is CASSFVTGTNEQFF.

This clonotype was seen a few times. The chain uses TRBV7-6 and TRBJ2-2; 7 bases are shared with TRBD1. CDR3 length: 16 amino acids. V lost 3 bases to trimming and J lost 1 base; unmatched junction nucleotides: 5. Germline V lookup: CDR1 SGHVS, CDR2 FNYEAQ. The DNA of the CDR3 is TGTGCCAGCAGCTTTAGGCGACAGGGGAACACCGGGGAGCTGTTTTTT. This gives the protein CASSFRRQGNTGELFF.

This clonotype was detected many times. J is TRBJ1-1 and V is TRBV10-2, with D possibly being TRBD1 (5 bases). V was pared by 3 bases and J by 11 bases, with 16 bases between. Germline V lookup: CDR1 WSHSY, CDR2 SAAADI. This CDR3 is 13 amino acids long. CDR3 region: CASSDGRADLAFF. CDR3 sequence (DNA): TGCGCCAGCAGTGATGGCAGGGCCGATCTCGCTTTCTTT.

J is TRBJ2-3 and V is TRBV4-2, with D unclear. CDR1 and CDR2 from the germline V gene are LGHNA and YNFKEQ. The length of the CDR3 is 16 residues. The V and J ends lost 0 bases and 2 bases respectively, with 12 bases between them. The chain's CDR3 is CASSQDPLRNTDTQYF. The DNA of the CDR3 is TGTGCCAGCAGCCAAGATCCGCTCAGGAACACAGATACGCAGTATTTT.

The rearrangement uses TRBV4-3 and TRBJ2-2; D not resolved. CDR1 and CDR2 from the germline V gene are LGHNA and YSLEER. V was trimmed by 1 base and J by 1 base, leaving 4 bases between them. The CDR3 consists of 14 residues. The CDR3 coding sequence is TGCGCCAGCAGCCAAGTAGTGAACACCGGGGAGCTGTTTTTT. This gives the protein CASSQVVNTGELFF.

This chain connects TRBV28 to TRBJ1-4; TRBD1 is a possible D gene (6 bases). CDR3 size: 13 residues. The germline CDR1 and CDR2 sequences are MDHEN and SYDVKM. The V gene lost 6 bases and the J gene lost 7 bases, with 12 bases spanning the gap. For the CDR3, the DNA is TGTGCCAGCAGGGACAGAGGGGGTGAAAAACTGTTTTTT. It codes for CASRDRGGEKLFF.

The V call is TRBV20-1, the J call TRBJ2-2; 9 bases line up with TRBD1. The CDR3 totals 14 residues. Trimming at V came to 3 bases and at J to 6 bases, leaving 5 bases not matched to a gene. Germline V gene data show CDR1 as DFQATT and CDR2 as SNEGSKA (reference sequence). In nucleotides, the CDR3 is TGCAGTGCTAGTCGACAGGGGGTCGCCGGGGAGCTGTTTTTT. It translates to CSASRQGVAGELFF.

Many counts were recorded for this clonotype. The chain recombines TRBV6-2 or TRBV6-3 with TRBJ2-7, with D tentatively TRBD1 (6 bases). The CDR3 runs to 14 residues. V was cut by 6 bases and J by 0 bases, with 12 bases left in between. Germline V gives CDR1 MNHEY, CDR2 SVGEGT. CDR3 protein: CASSGTRSSYEQYF. CDR3 DNA: TGTGCCAGCAGCGGGACACGGAGCTCCTACGAGCAGTACTTC.

The chain employs TRBV6-2 or TRBV6-3 and TRBJ1-2, with a possible D match to TRBD1 (5 bases). The germline gives CDR1 MNHEY, CDR2 SVGEGT. This CDR3 is built from 14 residues. Trimming removed 0 bases from V and 3 bases from J, with 8 bases in between. The CDR3 protein is CASSYSGTYYGYTF. The CDR3 DNA is TGTGCCAGCAGTTACTCCGGGACGTACTATGGCTACACCTTC.